These 3 T cell receptor beta chains were sequenced from one sample in a study of patients and donors after allogeneic stem cell transplantation. TCRdb independently ran MiXCR on the RT-PCR reads; one entry per CDR3 protein. The sample has 150,000 to 200,000 distinct CDR3 sequences; over 25% are singletons. The specimen was blood, either unsorted or a sorted T cell fraction (not recorded which). These receptors came from a human donor who was either an allogeneic HSCT recipient or a stem cell or donor lymphocyte infusion donor (not recorded which). It is not recorded whose cells these are; they may come from a transplant donor.

In its sample, this clonotype was seen a few times. The chain employs TRBV6-5 and TRBJ2-2, with D maybe TRBD1 (6 bases). The CDR3 contains 13 residues. In germline, CDR1 is MNHEY, CDR2 SVGAGI. Trimming removed 7 bases from V and 7 bases from J, with 13 bases in between. The CDR3 reads CASKLIGGGELFF. The DNA of the CDR3 is TGTGCCAGCAAATTAATAGGGGGCGGGGAGCTGTTTTTT.

This clonotype has a count of ten or more. The chain is built from TRBV5-6 and TRBJ1-2; D not certain. The V end was cut by 5 bases, the J end by 8 bases, with 10 bases between. Germline-derived CDR1 and CDR2 are SGHDT and YYEEEE. The CDR3 runs 11 residues. The chain's CDR3 is CASRSVRGYTF. The CDR3 nucleotides are TGTGCCAGCAGATCAGTGCGAGGCTACACCTTC.

This clonotype was seen more than once but under ten times. The chain has TRBV6-2 or TRBV6-3 and TRBJ1-1, with D unresolved. Germline V gene data show CDR1 as MNHEY and CDR2 as SVGEGT. The CDR3 runs 17 residues. V was cut by 5 bases and J by 4 bases, with 23 bases left in between. CDR3 sequence: CASSNTLRGPRATEAFF. DNA of the CDR3: TGTGCCAGCAGTAACACTCTCCGGGGTCCCCGGGCCACTGAAGCTTTCTTT.